These 31 T cell receptor beta chains share one sample of origin, sequenced in a study of control samples from healthy donors and cancer patients. Data came from immunoSEQ multiplex PCR; TCRdb stores just in-frame clones and leaves some out. Found here are a few hundred thousand clones, 90% of them singletons; the top ten hold over 5.5%. Sequenced: PBMCs. The receptors were sampled from a man between 40 and 49 years old with head and neck cancer.

The chain carries TRBV5-1 and TRBJ2-2; 9 bases line up with TRBD1. The CDR3 has 15 amino acids. In germline, CDR1 is SGHRS, CDR2 YFSETQ. Trimming took 0 bases from V and 3 from J; bases not matched to a gene: 0. CDR3 sequence (DNA): TGCGCCAGCAGCTTGGGGGACAGGGACACCGGGGAGCTGTTTTTT. It yields the protein CASSLGDRDTGELFF.

A word on this clone: An end of the junction differs from the germline gene, which may be a read error. The chain recombines TRBV5-1 with TRBJ2-2; 7 bases align to TRBD2. In germline, CDR1 is SGHRS, CDR2 YFSETQ. The CDR3 consists of 16 residues. The CDR3 spells CASSSGGLANPGELFF. DNA for the CDR3: TGCGCCAGCAGCTCGGGAGGTCTAGCGAACCCCGGGGAGCTGTTTTTT.

The V and J genes are TRBV2 and TRBJ2-2; 14 positions agree with TRBD2. The CDR3 totals 16 residues. The germline V gene has CDR1 SNHLY and CDR2 FYNNEI. With V trimmed by 6 bases and J by 6 bases, 6 bases remained unmatched. The CDR3 spells CASRQGLAGGAGELFF. The CDR3 nucleotides read TGTGCCAGCAGACAAGGACTAGCGGGGGGCGCCGGGGAGCTGTTTTTT.

V usage is TRBV30 and J usage is TRBJ1-1, with 9 bases aligning to TRBD1. The CDR3 is 15 amino acids. The J segment lost 1 base and the V segment lost 3 bases, leaving 6 bases of the junction unmatched. CDR1 and CDR2 from the germline V gene are GTSNPN and SVGIG (reference sequence). CDR3 nucleotides: TGTGCCTGGAGCCACAGGGGGCGGGCGAACACTGAAGCTTTCTTT. Amino acid sequence: CAWSHRGRANTEAFF.

The V call is TRBV5-1, the J call TRBJ1-1; 8 bases match TRBD1. Germline V gene sequence: CDR1 SGHRS, CDR2 YFSETQ. The V gene end was trimmed by 3 bases and the J gene end by 1 base; junction bases not matched to a gene: 5. The CDR3 sequence is 15 residues long. CDR3 in amino acids: CASSYTGTGNTEAFF. CDR3 in DNA: TGCGCCAGCAGCTACACCGGGACAGGGAACACTGAAGCTTTCTTT.

This chain joins TRBV27 and TRBJ2-7; D possibly uses TRBD1 or TRBD2 (5 bases each). Germline V gene lookup returns CDR1 MNHEY and CDR2 SMNVEV (reference sequence). CDR3 length equals 14 residues. The germline V and J ends were trimmed by 5 bases and 2 bases, with 13 bases remaining between them. The CDR3: CASSAGTAAYEQYF. The CDR3 DNA reads TGTGCCAGCAGTGCCGGGACGGCTGCCTACGAGCAGTACTTC.

As regards this clone: Other DNA sequences in this sample translate to the same CDR3. The chain joins TRBV9 to TRBJ1-1; D may be TRBD1 (5 bases). CDR3 length: 14 residues. Per germline, CDR1 SGDLS and CDR2 YYNGEE. Trimming left V 2 bases short and J 1 base short, with 9 bases between. Here the CDR3 reads CASSVEGTNTEAFF. The CDR3 nucleotides read TGTGCCAGCAGCGTGGAGGGGACGAACACTGAAGCTTTCTTT.

The table lists this clone with a few counts. The chain combines TRBV4-3 with TRBJ1-5, with 8 bases lining up with TRBD1. Unmatched junction bases numbered 6, after V lost 3 bases and J lost 2 bases. The CDR3 is 16 amino acids. Germline CDR1 is LGHNA and CDR2 is YSLEER. The CDR3 coding sequence is TGCGCCAGCAGCCAGGAGACAGGGGTCGGCAATCAGCCCCAGCATTTT. It translates to CASSQETGVGNQPQHF.

This clone appeared once. This sequence joins TRBV12-3 or TRBV12-4 and TRBJ1-1; D is unclear. The CDR3 loop spans 12 amino acids. Trimming removed 6 bases at V and 8 bases at J, with 13 bases between. The CDR3 nucleotides read TGTGCCAGCAGCACGCGCGAAGGAGAAGCTTTCTTT. Translation: CASSTREGEAFF.

This sequence joins TRBV4-1 and TRBJ2-3, with D perhaps TRBD1 or TRBD2 (6 bases each). The CDR3 sequence is 16 residues long. V shed 4 bases and J shed 0 bases, with 14 bases lying between them. Germline CDR1 is MGHRA and CDR2 is YSYEKL. The CDR3 sequence is CASSRGTPLSTDTQYF. CDR3 nucleotides: TGCGCCAGCAGCCGCGGGACACCTCTAAGCACAGATACGCAGTATTTT.

The chain is built from TRBV27 and TRBJ2-1; possible D gene TRBD1, 6 bases. The CDR3 is 15 amino acids. Per germline, CDR1 MNHEY and CDR2 SMNVEV (reference sequence). The V gene lost 0 bases and the J gene lost 9 bases, with 15 bases spanning the gap. Here the CDR3 reads CASSLSSTGRGEQFF. CDR3 DNA sequence: TGTGCCAGCAGTTTATCGTCCACAGGGCGTGGTGAGCAGTTCTTC.

The chain combines TRBV9 with TRBJ2-2; D uncertain. V was trimmed by 4 bases and J by 6 bases, leaving 16 bases between them. The CDR3 loop spans 15 amino acids. The germline gives CDR1 SGDLS, CDR2 YYNGEE. Here the CDR3 reads CASSPGLVNAGELFF. The CDR3 DNA sequence: TGTGCCAGCAGCCCCGGGCTAGTTAATGCCGGGGAGCTGTTTTTT.

This chain uses TRBV6-5 with TRBJ2-7, with 10 bases identical to TRBD2. With 7 bases clipped from V and 9 bases from J, the junction kept 15 bases outside the gene matches. Per the germline V gene, CDR1 is MNHEY and CDR2 is SVGAGI. There are 15 residues in the CDR3. CDR3 protein: CASTPPGASGGAQYF. CDR3 nucleotides: TGTGCCAGCACCCCCCCAGGGGCGAGCGGGGGGGCGCAGTACTTC.

V usage is TRBV6-2 or TRBV6-3 and J usage is TRBJ1-2; tentatively, D is TRBD1 (6 bases). CDR3 length: 15 amino acids. Germline V lookup: CDR1 MNHEY, CDR2 SVGEGT. Trimming pared 2 bases from V and 3 bases from J, leaving 13 bases between. As DNA, the CDR3 is TGTGCCAGCAGTTACAACAGGGAAATCGACTATGGCTACACCTTC. Amino acids: CASSYNREIDYGYTF.

The genes are TRBV9 and TRBJ1-6; D gene unclear. The V gene's germline CDR1 is SGDLS and CDR2 YYNGEE. The V and J ends lost 0 bases and 2 bases respectively, with 9 bases between them. The CDR3 has 16 residues. The DNA for the CDR3 is TGTGCCAGCAGCGTAGAGGCGGATGCCTATAATTCACCCCTCCACTTT. The encoded protein is CASSVEADAYNSPLHF.

V gene TRBV24-1 combines with J gene TRBJ2-7; 7 positions agree with TRBD1. The germline CDR1 and CDR2 sequences are KGHDR and SFDVKD. The CDR3 totals 17 residues. After removal of 2 bases from V and 0 bases from J, the junction contained 9 bases not matched to a gene. CDR3: CATSDSTKGQSSYEQYF. The CDR3 DNA reads as TGTGCCACCAGTGATTCGACCAAGGGACAGAGCTCCTACGAGCAGTACTTC.

This sequence joins TRBV2 and TRBJ1-1, with 7 bases that match TRBD1. This CDR3 comprises 20 residues. In germline, CDR1 is SNHLY, CDR2 FYNNEI. With V trimmed by 0 bases and J by 2 bases, 18 bases remained unmatched. CDR3 region: CASSEATLDRVGPLNTEAFF. DNA for the CDR3: TGTGCCAGCAGTGAAGCTACCCTCGACAGGGTGGGGCCCCTTAACACTGAAGCTTTCTTT.

The gene calls are TRBV12-3 or TRBV12-4 and TRBJ1-1, with TRBD1 matching 7 bases. The junction had 3 bases not matched to a gene; V was cut back by 6 bases and J by 2 bases. The CDR3 consists of 13 residues. The CDR3 coding sequence is TGTGCCAGCAGATCAGGGGGAAACACTGAAGCTTTCTTT. Its protein is CASRSGGNTEAFF.

This chain joins TRBV30 and TRBJ1-1; no clear D gene. The germline V gene has CDR1 GTSNPN and CDR2 SVGIG (reference sequence). The CDR3 has 11 residues. Trimming took off 0 bases at V and 11 bases at J, with 10 bases between the two ends. CDR3 bases: TGTGCCTGGAGTGTAAGTGTACGGGCTTTCTTT. This codes for CAWSVSVRAFF.

The chain couples TRBV6-5 to TRBJ2-2; 8 nucleotides align to TRBD2. The germline V gene has CDR1 MNHEY and CDR2 SVGAGI. The V segment lost 8 bases and the J segment 8 bases; nucleotides outside the gene matches: 13. The CDR3 extends over 15 amino acids. CDR3 sequence (DNA): TGTGCCAGCCGTACGAGCGGGAGAACCCCTGGGGAGCTGTTTTTT. Its translation is CASRTSGRTPGELFF.

The chain employs TRBV28 and TRBJ1-2; D is possibly TRBD1 (6 bases). The V gene lost 6 bases and the J gene lost 4 bases, with 15 bases spanning the gap. CDR1 is MDHEN and CDR2 is SYDVKM in the germline V gene. The CDR3 runs 14 residues. The DNA of the CDR3 is TGTGCCAGCAGGACCACAGGGCCAAGCTATGGCTACACCTTC. Its protein product is CASRTTGPSYGYTF.

The rearrangement links TRBV5-6 to TRBJ2-5; 8 bases agree with TRBD1. The CDR3 loop spans 14 amino acids. CDR1 and CDR2 (germline): SGHDT, YYEEEE. V was pared by 0 bases and J by 7 bases, with 5 bases of the junction left unmatched. The DNA for the CDR3 is TGTGCCAGCAGCTTGGGGACAGGGAGAGGGACCCAGTACTTC. Translating it yields CASSLGTGRGTQYF.

The genes are TRBV5-1 and TRBJ2-1; 9 bases fit TRBD1. The CDR3 is made up of 16 amino acids. V was pared by 0 bases and J by 6 bases, with 7 bases of the junction left unmatched. From germline, CDR1 is SGHRS and CDR2 YFSETQ. The CDR3 nucleotides read TGCGCCAGCAGCTTGGACGGGACAGGGCGGATCAATGAGCAGTTCTTC. Its translation: CASSLDGTGRINEQFF.

V gene TRBV19 combines with J gene TRBJ1-5, with D tentatively TRBD1 (5 bases). The CDR3 totals 13 residues. Looked up from germline, CDR1 is LNHDA and CDR2 is SQIVND (reference sequence). Trimming cost V 6 bases and J 0 bases, with 6 bases left between them. CDR3 nucleotides: TGTGCCAGTAGGGGGGTTAGCAATCAGCCCCAGCATTTT. Translation gives CASRGVSNQPQHF.

The chain has TRBV7-8 and TRBJ1-5; 8 positions agree with TRBD1. Looked up from germline, CDR1 is SGHVS and CDR2 is FQNEAQ. The CDR3 extends over 15 amino acids. Losses at the gene ends were 4 bases for V and 6 bases for J; bases not matched to a gene: 8. The CDR3 spells CASSSGTGGPQPQHF. DNA for the CDR3: TGTGCCAGCAGCTCCGGGACAGGTGGGCCTCAGCCCCAGCATTTT.

This sequence joins TRBV5-6 and TRBJ1-5; D call uncertain. Germline V CDR1 and CDR2: SGHDT, YYEEEE. The CDR3 runs 17 residues. V gave up 0 bases and J gave up 0 bases, with 13 bases separating them. This chain's CDR3 is CASSLGAGSYSNQPQHF. DNA of the CDR3: TGTGCCAGCAGCTTGGGGGCCGGATCTTATAGCAATCAGCCCCAGCATTTT.

The J gene is TRBJ2-7, the V gene TRBV5-5; no firm D call. This CDR3 comprises 14 residues. Germline V lookup: CDR1 SGHKS, CDR2 YYEKEE (reference sequence). Trimming took off 1 base at V and 2 bases at J, with 10 bases between the two ends. The CDR3 DNA is TGTGCCAGCAGCTTGAGAACTTTTACCTACGAGCAGTACTTC. This translates into CASSLRTFTYEQYF.

The chain combines TRBV29-1 with TRBJ2-5; no definite D call. Germline CDR1 SQVTM, CDR2 ANQGSEA. CDR3 size: 13 residues. Deletions cut 2 bases from V and 5 bases from J, with 12 bases between. CDR3 sequence: CSVERLSWETQYF. The CDR3 DNA follows: TGCAGCGTTGAACGACTGTCTTGGGAGACCCAGTACTTC. The full variable domain, in which reference TRBV29-1 and TRBJ2-5 provide the parts outside the CDR3, is SAVISQKPSRDICQRGTSLTIQCQVDSQVTMMFWYRQQPGQSLTLIATANQGSEATYESGFVIDKFPISRPNLTFSTLTVSNMSPEDSSIYLCSVERLSWETQYFGPGTRLLVL.

This rearrangement joins TRBV19 to TRBJ2-6; 10 positions match TRBD1. The trim removed 6 bases at V and 0 bases at J, leaving 8 bases unmatched. The CDR3 loop spans 18 amino acids. Germline V gene lookup returns CDR1 LNHDA and CDR2 SQIVND (reference sequence). CDR3 nucleotide sequence: TGTGCCAGTAGCCTTAGACAGGGGGCGAGCTCTGGGGCCAACGTCCTGACTTTC. It yields the protein CASSLRQGASSGANVLTF.

This rearrangement joins TRBV10-3 to TRBJ1-4, with 7 nucleotides matching TRBD1. Trimming at V came to 11 bases and at J to 8 bases, leaving 14 bases not matched to a gene. This CDR3 contains 14 residues. Germline V gives CDR1 ENHRY, CDR2 SYGVKD. In DNA, the CDR3 is TGTGCCGTCGGACAGACAGGGCGTGGCGAAAAACTGTTTTTT. It encodes CAVGQTGRGEKLFF.

The CDR3 is CASSLAAGELFF. The DNA for the CDR3 is TGTGCCAGCAGCTTGGCTGCCGGGGAGCTGTTTTTT. The V call is TRBV5-4, the J call TRBJ2-2; no definite D call. Trimming shortened V by 0 bases and J by 6 bases, and 3 bases separated the two germline ends. The CDR3 has 12 amino acids. CDR1 SGHNT and CDR2 YYREEE come from the germline V gene (reference sequence). The full variable domain, with the rest looked up from reference TRBV5-4 and TRBJ2-2, is ETGVTQSPTHLIKTRGQQVTLRCSSQSGHNTVSWYQQALGQGPQFIFQYYREEENGRGNFPPRFSGLQFPNYSSELNVNALELDDSALYLCASSLAAGELFFGEGSRLTVL.